Listed below are T cell receptor beta chains from one sample, sequenced in a study of T cell repertoires in cytomegalovirus infection. Which antigens these TCRs recognize remains unknown. TCRdb reprocessed the reads with MiXCR, giving one entry per CDR3 protein. The sample lists roughly 27,000 distinct CDR3 sequences; about a fifth were seen once. Sequences were derived from CD8+ T cells from cultured PBMCs, sampled from culture after CMV antigen stimulation. The receptors originated from a human donor in good health (CMV status not recorded). Some clones in this sample may be carry-over from other donors' samples. Each CDR3 is given with its conserved first and last residue. A D gene is named only where the DNA matches it firmly. A row's size may be missing; if present it is once, few, many or a size class.

j_gene | abundance | v_gene | len | d_gene | CDR3aa | CDR3nt
TRBJ2-3 | . | TRBV9 | 19 | TRBD2 | CASNSNRRGSEDILDTQYF | TGTGCCAGCAACTCTAATCGGCGGGGGAGCGAAGATATACTAGATACGCAGTATTTT
TRBJ2-7 | few | TRBV7-6 | 14 | TRBD1 | CASSFRQGAYEQYF | TGTGCCAGCAGCTTCCGACAGGGAGCCTACGAGCAGTACTTC
TRBJ1-1 | . | TRBV6-1 | 14 | . | CASTTGLQNTEAFF | TGTGCCAGCACCACCGGATTACAGAACACTGAAGCTTTCTTT
TRBJ2-6 | few | TRBV7-3 | 14 | . | CASSFRAGANVLTF | TGTGCCAGCAGCTTTCGGGCCGGGGCCAACGTCCTGACTTTC
TRBJ2-4 | . | TRBV7-2 | 15 | TRBD2 | CASSLASGGAEIQYF | TGTGCCAGCAGCTTAGCTAGCGGGGGGGCCGAAATTCAGTACTTC
TRBJ2-1 | many | TRBV28 | 16 | TRBD2 | CASSPAGLAGGFEQFF | TGTGCCAGCAGTCCCGCGGGACTAGCGGGAGGTTTTGAGCAGTTCTTC
TRBJ1-5 | many | TRBV7-2 | 15 | . | CASSSNRGNNQPQHF | TGTGCCAGCAGCTCCAACCGGGGAAACAATCAGCCCCAGCATTTT
TRBJ2-1 | . | TRBV7-6 | 15 | TRBD1 | CASSPYRGPYNEQFF | TGTGCCAGCAGCCCATACAGGGGCCCATACAATGAGCAGTTCTTC
TRBJ1-1 | . | TRBV7-2 | 16 | . | CASSLGLREPGGAAFF | TGTGCCAGCAGCTTAGGATTGAGGGAACCGGGGGGCGCAGCTTTCTTT
TRBJ2-2 | . | TRBV25-1 | 15 | . | CASSVRDTYTGELFF | TGTGCCAGCAGTGTCCGGGACACTTACACCGGGGAGCTGTTTTTT
TRBJ2-1 | few | TRBV6-5 | 14 | TRBD2 | CASSYSAGGDEQFF | TGTGCCAGCAGTTACTCCGCGGGGGGTGATGAGCAGTTCTTC
TRBJ1-2 | many | TRBV12-3/TRBV12-4 | 15 | . | CASSRMGLGEYGYTF | TGTGCCAGCAGCCGAATGGGCTTGGGTGAATATGGCTACACCTTC
TRBJ2-7 | . | TRBV12-3/TRBV12-4 | 15 | TRBD2 | CASSPTGTSGYEQYF | TGTGCCAGCAGTCCTACCGGGACTAGCGGCTACGAGCAGTACTTC
TRBJ1-1 | few | TRBV7-9 | 15 | . | CASSSSTGWDTEAFF | TGTGCCAGCAGCTCGAGCACAGGGTGGGACACTGAAGCTTTCTTT
TRBJ1-2 | . | TRBV7-2 | 15 | TRBD1 | CASAEGTGENYGYTF | TGTGCCAGCGCAGAGGGGACAGGGGAAAACTATGGCTACACCTTC
TRBJ1-1 | . | TRBV19 | 15 | TRBD1 | CASSTTGATNTEAFF | TGTGCCAGTAGTACCACAGGGGCTACAAACACTGAAGCTTTCTTT
TRBJ1-2 | few | TRBV6-1 | 13 | . | CASSPRTLYGYTF | TGTGCCAGCAGTCCCCGGACGCTCTATGGCTACACCTTC
TRBJ2-5 | few | TRBV7-9 | 14 | . | CASSLDRLQETQYF | TGTGCCAGCAGCTTAGATAGGTTACAAGAGACCCAGTACTTC
TRBJ1-2 | few | TRBV7-2 | 16 | . | CASSLDPGTGKYGYTF | TGTGCCAGCAGCTTAGACCCCGGGACGGGCAAGTATGGCTACACCTTC
TRBJ2-1 | . | TRBV7-6 | 15 | TRBD1 | CASSNRQGGYNEQFF | TGTGCCAGCAGCAATCGACAGGGGGGCTACAATGAGCAGTTCTTC
TRBJ2-3 | few | TRBV7-2 | 14 | . | CASSFLQGGDTQYF | TGTGCCAGCAGCTTTTTACAGGGGGGGGATACGCAGTATTTT
TRBJ2-2 | few | TRBV7-2 | 13 | . | CASRRTNTGELFF | TGTGCCAGCAGGCGTACAAACACCGGGGAGCTGTTTTTT
TRBJ2-1 | . | TRBV5-1 | 13 | . | CASSSGGYNEQFF | TGCGCCAGCAGCTCTGGTGGGTACAATGAGCAGTTCTTC
TRBJ2-3 | . | TRBV3-1 | 14 | TRBD1 | CASSPGQGVDTQYF | TGTGCCAGCAGCCCGGGACAGGGGGTCGATACGCAGTATTTT
TRBJ2-2 | few | TRBV6-2/TRBV6-3 | 16 | TRBD1 | CASSYAKTGGAGELFF | TGTGCCAGCAGTTACGCAAAAACAGGGGGTGCCGGGGAGCTGTTTTTT
TRBJ2-7 | . | TRBV6-1 | 13 | . | CASSWWVNREQYF | TGTGCCAGCAGTTGGTGGGTGAATCGTGAGCAGTACTTC
TRBJ1-1 | large | TRBV7-2 | 14 | . | CASSLARVNTEAFF | TGTGCCAGCAGCTTGGCCAGGGTGAACACTGAAGCTTTCTTT
TRBJ1-1 | many | TRBV7-2 | 18 | . | CASSLGDELEGLNTEAFF | TGTGCCAGCAGCTTAGGGGACGAATTGGAGGGGTTAAACACTGAAGCTTTCTTT
TRBJ2-3 | few | TRBV4-1 | 15 | TRBD1 | CASSRTGSSTDTQYF | TGCGCCAGCAGCCGGACAGGATCTAGCACAGATACGCAGTATTTT
TRBJ1-5 | many | TRBV10-3 | 13 | . | CAISESIGQPQHF | TGTGCCATCAGTGAGTCGATAGGTCAGCCCCAGCATTTT
TRBJ1-3 | . | TRBV7-2 | 16 | . | CASSLNRVESGNTIYF | TGTGCCAGCAGCTTAAACAGGGTGGAGTCTGGAAACACCATATATTTT
TRBJ1-5 | . | TRBV28 | 13 | . | CASSPGFNQPQHF | TGTGCCAGCAGTCCCGGGTTCAATCAGCCCCAGCATTTT